A selection of T cell receptor beta chains follows, all from one sample in a study of blood T cell repertoires in COVID-19. Profiled with immunoSEQ multiplex PCR; TCRdb holds only in-frame clones, not every one. This table holds 110,000 or so clones, about 90% found once. Sample: peripheral blood. Receptor source: a human donor in a cohort sampled during active COVID-19. CDR3s include the opening cysteine and the closing phenylalanine or tryptophan. A D gene is named only where the DNA matches it firmly. Clone size is not always given. Where it is, it says once, few, many or a class for expanded clones.

J: TRBJ2-6
V: TRBV29-1
size: NA
D: TRBD2
CDR3: CSVASGISGANVLTF
DNA: TGCAGCGTCGCAAGCGGGATCTCTGGGGCCAACGTCCTGACTTTC

J: TRBJ2-3
V: TRBV5-4
size: NA
D: TRBD2
CDR3: CASSLRAGEADTQYF
DNA: TGTGCCAGCAGCTTGAGGGCGGGAGAAGCAGATACGCAGTATTTT

J: TRBJ2-2
V: TRBV7-3
size: NA
D: TRBD2
CDR3: CASSLPETSSNTGELFF
DNA: TGTGCCAGCAGCTTACCCGAGACTAGCTCGAACACCGGGGAGCTGTTTTTT

J: TRBJ1-5
V: TRBV3-1/TRBV3-2
size: NA
D: NA
CDR3: CASSQDLYQPQHF
DNA: TGTGCCAGCAGCCAAGACCTCTATCAGCCCCAGCATTTT

J: TRBJ2-3
V: TRBV6-5
size: NA
D: NA
CDR3: CASRNRGFSTDTQYF
DNA: TGTGCCAGCAGGAATCGGGGATTTAGCACAGATACGCAGTATTTT

J: TRBJ2-7
V: TRBV12-5
size: NA
D: TRBD1
CDR3: CASGFLQGATYEQYF
DNA: TGTGCTAGTGGTTTTCTACAGGGGGCGACCTACGAGCAGTACTTC

J: TRBJ2-1
V: TRBV28
size: NA
D: NA
CDR3: CASSPTGRNEQFF
DNA: TGTGCCAGCAGTCCAACAGGACGCAATGAGCAGTTCTTC

J: TRBJ1-6
V: TRBV19
size: NA
D: NA
CDR3: CASSIRAVEGFWSPLHF
DNA: TGTGCCAGTAGTATAAGGGCCGTGGAGGGATTTTGGTCACCCCTCCACTTT

J: TRBJ2-7
V: TRBV2
size: NA
D: TRBD1
CDR3: CASSVDRSSYEQYF
DNA: TGTGCCAGCAGTGTGGACAGGAGCTCCTACGAGCAGTACTTC

J: TRBJ1-6
V: TRBV9
size: NA
D: NA
CDR3: CASSVEGNSPLHF
DNA: TGTGCCAGCAGCGTGGAGGGTAATTCACCCCTCCACTTT

J: TRBJ2-7
V: TRBV7-9
size: few
D: TRBD1
CDR3: CATVGTGGSYEQYF
DNA: TGTGCCACCGTAGGGACAGGGGGCTCCTACGAGCAGTACTTC

J: TRBJ1-3
V: TRBV6-5
size: NA
D: NA
CDR3: CASRIHSSGNTIYF
DNA: TGTGCCAGCAGGATACACAGCTCTGGAAACACCATATATTTT

J: TRBJ1-2
V: TRBV5-4
size: NA
D: NA
CDR3: CASSLHSHYGYTF
DNA: TGTGCCAGCAGCTTGCACAGCCACTATGGCTACACCTTC

J: TRBJ2-1
V: TRBV11-3
size: NA
D: NA
CDR3: CASSQGASGMNEQFF
DNA: TGTGCCAGCAGCCAGGGGGCTAGCGGGATGAATGAGCAGTTCTTC

J: TRBJ1-1
V: TRBV2
size: NA
D: NA
CDR3: CACKTGNTEAFF
DNA: TGTGCCTGCAAGACGGGGAACACTGAAGCTTTCTTT

J: TRBJ2-7
V: TRBV3-1/TRBV3-2
size: NA
D: NA
CDR3: CASSQPPHSYEQYF
DNA: TGTGCCAGCAGCCAACCCCCACACTCCTACGAGCAGTACTTC

J: TRBJ2-2
V: TRBV4-2
size: NA
D: TRBD2
CDR3: CASSHSGTSGTGELFF
DNA: TGTGCCAGCAGCCACTCCGGGACTAGCGGGACCGGGGAGCTGTTTTTT

J: TRBJ1-1
V: TRBV29-1
size: once
D: TRBD1
CDR3: CSAIPLTGTNTEAFF
DNA: TGCAGCGCTATACCCTTGACAGGGACGAACACTGAAGCTTTCTTT

J: TRBJ1-6
V: TRBV27
size: few
D: NA
CDR3: CASSLVPGAVGSPLHF
DNA: TGTGCCAGCAGTTTAGTCCCAGGGGCCGTTGGGTCACCCCTCCACTTT

J: TRBJ1-1
V: TRBV5-6
size: NA
D: TRBD1
CDR3: CASSLQGAQPEAFF
DNA: TGTGCCAGCAGCTTGCAGGGGGCGCAGCCCGAAGCTTTCTTT

J: TRBJ1-1
V: TRBV6-6
size: NA
D: TRBD1
CDR3: CASSSFSYRGRVEAFF
DNA: TGTGCCAGCAGTTCCTTCTCGTACAGGGGTAGGGTTGAAGCTTTCTTT

J: TRBJ2-7
V: TRBV2
size: NA
D: TRBD1
CDR3: CASSEQGQGPYEQYF
DNA: TGTGCCAGCAGTGAGCAGGGACAGGGCCCCTACGAGCAGTACTTC

J: TRBJ1-2
V: TRBV5-4
size: NA
D: TRBD1
CDR3: CASRGQVANYGYTF
DNA: TGTGCCAGCAGGGGACAGGTAGCTAACTATGGCTACACCTTC

J: TRBJ2-2
V: TRBV24-1
size: NA
D: TRBD2
CDR3: CATSEAGGSGELFF
DNA: TGTGCCACCAGTGAAGCGGGAGGGTCCGGGGAGCTGTTTTTT

J: TRBJ1-1
V: TRBV19
size: few
D: TRBD1
CDR3: CASSIDHLGQGNTEAFF
DNA: TGTGCCAGTAGTATAGATCACCTTGGACAGGGGAACACTGAAGCTTTCTTT

J: TRBJ2-1
V: TRBV18
size: NA
D: NA
CDR3: CASSDDRPEQFF
DNA: TGTGCCAGCTCAGACGACAGACCTGAGCAGTTCTTC

J: TRBJ2-3
V: TRBV11-1
size: NA
D: TRBD2
CDR3: CASSSSGDRTDTQYF
DNA: TGTGCCAGCAGCTCTAGCGGGGACCGCACAGATACGCAGTATTTT

J: TRBJ2-1
V: TRBV7-3
size: NA
D: TRBD1
CDR3: CASSPDRGVYNEQFF
DNA: TGTGCCAGCAGCCCGGACAGGGGGGTCTACAATGAGCAGTTCTTC

J: TRBJ2-7
V: TRBV2
size: NA
D: NA
CDR3: CASSENRAYEQYF
DNA: TGTGCCAGCAGTGAAAACAGGGCCTACGAGCAGTACTTC

J: TRBJ1-1
V: TRBV11-2
size: NA
D: NA
CDR3: CASSVLGGSGEAFF
DNA: TGTGCCAGCAGCGTCCTTGGGGGGTCGGGTGAAGCTTTCTTT

J: TRBJ2-1
V: TRBV6-6
size: NA
D: NA
CDR3: CASSYSSPGSYEQFF
DNA: TGTGCCAGCAGTTACTCTTCACCCGGGAGCTATGAGCAGTTCTTC

J: TRBJ2-7
V: TRBV19
size: NA
D: NA
CDR3: CATTDRYEQYF
DNA: TGTGCCACTACAGACAGATACGAGCAGTACTTC

J: TRBJ2-1
V: TRBV19
size: NA
D: TRBD2
CDR3: CASSMFATSGRKGEQFF
DNA: TGTGCCAGTAGTATGTTCGCCACTAGCGGGAGGAAAGGTGAGCAGTTCTTC

J: TRBJ1-6
V: TRBV7-9
size: NA
D: NA
CDR3: CASSAGMYNSPLHF
DNA: TGTGCCAGCAGCGCCGGGATGTATAATTCACCCCTCCACTTT

J: TRBJ1-5
V: TRBV27
size: once
D: TRBD1
CDR3: CASSSRGPGGRDQPQHF
DNA: TGTGCCAGCAGTTCGCGGGGCCCAGGGGGAAGAGACCAGCCCCAGCATTTT

J: TRBJ1-4
V: TRBV2
size: NA
D: NA
CDR3: CASSEPRDGSNEKLFF
DNA: TGTGCCAGCAGTGAACCGCGGGACGGATCTAATGAAAAACTGTTTTTT

J: TRBJ2-5
V: TRBV9
size: NA
D: TRBD2
CDR3: CASSVAVAGGETQYF
DNA: TGTGCCAGCAGCGTAGCTGTGGCCGGGGGGGAGACCCAGTACTTC

J: TRBJ2-7
V: TRBV4-2
size: NA
D: TRBD2
CDR3: CASSQALAESYEQYF
DNA: TGTGCCAGCAGCCAGGCACTAGCGGAGTCCTACGAGCAGTACTTC

J: TRBJ2-6
V: TRBV4-1
size: NA
D: NA
CDR3: CASSPQGAGTGANVLTF
DNA: TGCGCCAGCAGCCCCCAGGGCGCAGGGACTGGGGCCAACGTCCTGACTTTC

J: TRBJ2-2
V: TRBV4-2
size: NA
D: NA
CDR3: CASSQESGGAANTGELFF
DNA: TGTGCCAGCAGCCAAGAAAGTGGAGGGGCGGCGAACACCGGGGAGCTGTTTTTT